Listed below are T cell receptor beta chains from one sample, sequenced in a study of blood T cell repertoires in COVID-19. Assay used: immunoSEQ multiplex PCR; TCRdb lists only in-frame clones, some missing. The repertoire holds under 450,000 clones, more than 70% seen once, with roughly 12% in the top ten. What was sequenced was peripheral blood. The receptors stem from a woman between 45 and 65 years old with COVID-19, enrolled during active disease. Each CDR3 is given with its conserved first and last residue.

>TRBV27|TRBJ2-7
CASSLRVPNIYEQYF
>TRBV29-1|TRBJ1-5
CSVETTPQGGPQHF
>TRBV3-1/TRBV3-2|TRBJ2-2
CASSPRGQAGNTGELFF
>TRBV30|TRBJ2-7
CAWSSGGPYEQYF
>TRBV2|TRBJ2-7
CASDRGPEQYF
>TRBV30|TRBJ1-4
CAWGTGNEKLFF
>TRBV12-3/TRBV12-4|TRBJ2-7
CASGQGRDEQYF
>TRBV19|TRBJ1-2
CASRDLARGSYGYTF
>TRBV5-5|TRBJ2-2
CASSPATGFTGELFF
>TRBV4-1|TRBJ1-5
CASRPREVQGQPQHF
>TRBV19|TRBJ1-6
CASRRGSGLHF
>TRBV19|TRBJ2-1
CASSMAEASYNEQFF
>TRBV11-2|TRBJ1-6
CASSERQTSNSPLHF
>TRBV5-1|TRBJ2-1
CASSSVRDKYNEQFF
>TRBV2|TRBJ2-7
CASARPTGGAYEQYF
>TRBV6-5|TRBJ1-3
CASRLSSGNTIYF
>TRBV6-5|TRBJ1-4
CASSYLGGDNEKLFF
>TRBV20-1|TRBJ1-2
CSASYRERGYTF
>TRBV2|TRBJ1-5
CASSDTTTGQPQHF
>TRBV30|TRBJ2-3
CAWSQNTDTQYF
>TRBV3-1/TRBV3-2|TRBJ2-7
CASSPSGVGEQYF
>TRBV27|TRBJ2-7
CASSLDGTSGPYEQYF
>TRBV19|TRBJ2-7
CASEQGQFYEQYF
>TRBV4-2|TRBJ1-1
CASSQGPNTEAFF